One and the same sample provided the 5 T cell receptor beta chains below, sequenced in a study of blood T cell repertoires in COVID-19. Data came from immunoSEQ multiplex PCR; TCRdb stores just in-frame clones and leaves some out. Here the sample spans 100,000 to 110,000 clones, almost 80% being singletons. Sequenced input: peripheral blood. The receptors stem from a man aged 70-80 years with active or convalescent COVID-19.

The gene calls are TRBV24-1 and TRBJ2-3; 9 bases align to TRBD1. J lost 4 bases, V lost 4 bases, and 2 bases had no gene match. The CDR3 runs 14 residues. Germline values: CDR1 KGHDR, CDR2 SFDVKD. The CDR3: CATSENRGPDTQYF. DNA of the CDR3: TGTGCCACCAGTGAGAACAGGGGGCCAGATACGCAGTATTTT.

The chain joins TRBV15 to TRBJ2-7, with D possibly being TRBD1 (6 bases). V was clipped by 1 base and J by 3 bases, with 16 bases between them. CDR1 and CDR2 from the germline V gene are LNHNV and YYDKDF (reference sequence). This CDR3 comprises 16 residues. DNA for the CDR3: TGTGCCACCAGCAGAGGGCACAGGGAGTCCCTCTACGAGCAGTACTTC. Its protein product is CATSRGHRESLYEQYF.

The V gene is TRBV25-1, the J gene TRBJ2-1; TRBD2 agrees at 11 bases. J gave up 7 bases and V 8 bases, and 7 bases lay outside the gene matches. The germline V gene has CDR1 MGHDK and CDR2 SYGVNS. The CDR3 totals 14 residues. DNA of the CDR3: TGTGCCAGCTCACTAGCGGGAGCTTGGAATGAGCAGTTCTTC. Its protein product is CASSLAGAWNEQFF.

In its sample, this clone was seen a few times. Here the CDR3 DNA reads TGTGCCAGCAGTGACGGACAGGGAAATAATTCACCCCTCCACTTT. Amino acids: CASSDGQGNNSPLHF. The rearrangement uses TRBV6-4 and TRBJ1-6; 8 nucleotides line up with TRBD1. The CDR3 contains 15 residues. Germline CDR1 reads MRHNA; CDR2 reads SNTAGT. Germline trimming cut 2 bases from V and 5 bases from J; bases unmatched to any gene: 2.

In this sample, this clone turned up a few times. V and J are TRBV2 and TRBJ1-5; TRBD1 matches 8 bases. This CDR3 region has 13 residues. CDR1 is SNHLY and CDR2 is FYNNEI in the germline V gene. Trimming took 6 bases from V and 7 from J; bases not matched to a gene: 5. The CDR3 reads CASRTGEGQPQHF. CDR3 bases: TGTGCCAGCAGGACAGGGGAGGGACAGCCCCAGCATTTT.